A selection of T cell receptor beta chains follows, all from one sample in a study of shared clonotypes between healthy human individuals. The method was immunoSEQ multiplex PCR; TCRdb's version includes in-frame clones alone and lacks a portion of them. The profile shows 490,000 or so clones, around three quarters of them singletons. Sequenced sample: PBMCs. Receptors originate from a woman between 35 and 50 years old in good health. Some clones in this sample may be carry-over from other donors' samples. Each CDR3 is given with its conserved first and last residue. The order of the fields is V gene, J gene, D gene, clone size, CDR3 DNA, CDR3 protein. D genes are given only for firm matches. Some rows mark clone size as missing; the rest say once, few, many or name a class of expanded clone.

TRBV5-8,TRBJ1-4,TRBD1,NA,TGTGCCAGCAGCCGCCCCGGACAGGGGGCTGAAAAACTGTTTTTT,CASSRPGQGAEKLFF
TRBV11-3,TRBJ1-3,NA,NA,TGTGCCAGCAGCTTACGAGGGGCGAATGGAAACACCATATATTTT,CASSLRGANGNTIYF
TRBV19,TRBJ2-5,TRBD1,NA,TGTGCCAGTAGTGGGGGGACAGGGGGCCGTCCGGAGACCCAGTACTTC,CASSGGTGGRPETQYF
TRBV27,TRBJ2-5,NA,NA,TGTGCCAGCAGTTTATCCGTACTAGCCCAAGAGACCCAGTACTTC,CASSLSVLAQETQYF
TRBV28,TRBJ2-2,NA,NA,TGTGCCAGTGGGTCGATGGGGGAAGCCGGGGAGCTGTTTTTT,CASGSMGEAGELFF
TRBV9,TRBJ1-3,TRBD1,NA,TGTGCCAGCAGCGATGAATTGGACAGGGGCTCTGGAAACACCATATATTTT,CASSDELDRGSGNTIYF
TRBV7-9,TRBJ1-3,TRBD1,NA,TGTGCCAGCAGCTTAGACAGGGGATCGACTGGAAACACCATATATTTT,CASSLDRGSTGNTIYF
TRBV6-1,TRBJ2-7,NA,NA,TGTGCCAGCAGTCCCCTTGGAGGGGGCGTCTACGAGCAGTACTTC,CASSPLGGGVYEQYF
TRBV5-6,TRBJ2-1,TRBD2,NA,TGTGCCAGCAGCTCTATTAGCGGGAGTGGTGATGAGCAGTTCTTC,CASSSISGSGDEQFF
TRBV15,TRBJ1-5,NA,NA,TGTGCCACCAGCAGAGATGAGTCAGTAAATCAGCCCCAGCATTTT,CATSRDESVNQPQHF
TRBV10-1,TRBJ2-1,NA,NA,TGCGCCAGCAGTGACTCTCCAGGGGTCGTTGACAATGAGCAGTTCTTC,CASSDSPGVVDNEQFF
TRBV6-1,TRBJ2-2,NA,few,TGTGCCAGCAGTGCCCTTATGAACGCGAACACCGGGGAGCTGTTTTTT,CASSALMNANTGELFF
TRBV6-1,TRBJ2-3,NA,NA,TGTGCCAGCAGTTTATCGGGACTGAGCACAGATACGCAGTATTTT,CASSLSGLSTDTQYF
TRBV2,TRBJ2-2,NA,few,TGTGCCAGCAGTACAAGGAACACCGGGGAGCTGTTTTTT,CASSTRNTGELFF
TRBV28,TRBJ2-2,TRBD2,NA,TGTGCCAGCAGTTTATTCGGGACTAGCGGGAGCGGAACCGGGGAGCTGTTTTTT,CASSLFGTSGSGTGELFF
TRBV10-3,TRBJ2-1,NA,NA,TGTGCCACCCTGGGCAATGAGCAGTTCTTC,CATLGNEQFF
TRBV7-9,TRBJ1-1,TRBD1,NA,TGTGCCAGCAGAGAACGACAGGGGCTGGGAGCTTTCTTT,CASRERQGLGAFF
TRBV11-2,TRBJ1-5,NA,NA,TGTGCCAGCAGCCGTGACAGCAATCAGCCCCAGCATTTT,CASSRDSNQPQHF
TRBV9,TRBJ2-2,NA,few,TGTGCCAGCAGCGTAGGGGAATTGGGGCCGGCCGGGGAGCTGTTTTTT,CASSVGELGPAGELFF
TRBV5-4,TRBJ2-7,NA,NA,TGTGCCAGCAGCTTGGGCGGAATAGGGGAGGAGCAGTACTTC,CASSLGGIGEEQYF
TRBV2,TRBJ2-1,NA,many,TGTGCCAGCAGACGCGTTTTGGGTGAGCAGTTCTTC,CASRRVLGEQFF
TRBV29-1,TRBJ2-7,TRBD2,few,TGCAGCGTTGAAGTTAGCGGGACCTACGAGCAGTACTTC,CSVEVSGTYEQYF
TRBV4-3,TRBJ1-5,NA,NA,TGCGCCAGCAGCCAAGGACAGCTTAGCAATCAGCCCCAGCATTTT,CASSQGQLSNQPQHF
TRBV28,TRBJ1-5,NA,NA,TGTGCCAGCAGTGAGGGCAGGGGCTACTATAGCAATCAGCCCCAGCATTTT,CASSEGRGYYSNQPQHF
TRBV6-5,TRBJ2-5,NA,NA,TGTGCCAGCAGGGACTGGGGAGCTGGGGGAGAGACCCAGTACTTC,CASRDWGAGGETQYF